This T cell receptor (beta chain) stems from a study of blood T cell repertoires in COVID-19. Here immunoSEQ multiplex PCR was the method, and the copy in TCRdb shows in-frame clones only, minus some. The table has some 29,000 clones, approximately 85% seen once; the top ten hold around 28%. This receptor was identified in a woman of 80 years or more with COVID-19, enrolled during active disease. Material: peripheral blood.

The CDR3 coding sequence is TGTGCCTGGAGAAACCGGGACAGGGGGGCTAACACCTTC. Its protein is CAWRNRDRGANTF. V and J are TRBV30 and TRBJ1-2; the match to TRBD1 covers 11 bases. The CDR3 spans 13 residues. Germline V gene lookup returns CDR1 GTSNPN and CDR2 SVGIG (reference sequence). With V trimmed by 3 bases and J by 12 bases, 9 bases remained unmatched.